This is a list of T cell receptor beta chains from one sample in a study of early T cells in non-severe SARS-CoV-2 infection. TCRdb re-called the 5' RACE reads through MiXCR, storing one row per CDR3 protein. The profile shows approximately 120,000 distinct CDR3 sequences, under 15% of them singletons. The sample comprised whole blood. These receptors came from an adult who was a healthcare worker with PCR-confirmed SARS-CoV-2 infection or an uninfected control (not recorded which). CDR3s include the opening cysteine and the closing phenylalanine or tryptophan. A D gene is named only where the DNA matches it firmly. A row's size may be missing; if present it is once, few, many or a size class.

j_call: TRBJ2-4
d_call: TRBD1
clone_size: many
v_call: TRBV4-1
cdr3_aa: CASSQPTGTANIQYF
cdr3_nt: TGCGCCAGCAGCCAACCTACCGGGACAGCAAACATTCAGTACTTC

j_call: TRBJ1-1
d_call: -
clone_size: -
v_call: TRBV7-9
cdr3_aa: CASTSEREAFF
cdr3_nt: TGTGCCAGCACCTCAGAAAGGGAAGCTTTCTTT

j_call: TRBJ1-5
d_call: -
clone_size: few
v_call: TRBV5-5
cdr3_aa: CASSSPGDNQPQHF
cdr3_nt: TGTGCCAGCAGCTCCCCGGGGGACAATCAGCCCCAGCATTTT

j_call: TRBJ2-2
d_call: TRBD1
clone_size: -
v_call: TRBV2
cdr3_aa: CASRETGGTNTGELFF
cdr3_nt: TGTGCCAGCAGGGAGACAGGGGGTACGAACACCGGGGAGCTGTTTTTT

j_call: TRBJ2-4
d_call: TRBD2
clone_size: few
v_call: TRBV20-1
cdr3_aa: CSAKAQAGAPKNIQYF
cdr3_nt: TGCAGTGCCAAAGCCCAAGCGGGGGCTCCCAAAAACATTCAGTACTTC

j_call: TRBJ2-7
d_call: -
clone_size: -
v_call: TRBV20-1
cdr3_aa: CSARDWQSYEQYF
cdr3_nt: TGCAGTGCTAGAGACTGGCAATCCTACGAGCAGTACTTC

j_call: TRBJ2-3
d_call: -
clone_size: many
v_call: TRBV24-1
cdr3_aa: CATSEVGGGDTQYF
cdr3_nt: TGTGCCACCAGTGAGGTCGGAGGTGGAGATACGCAGTATTTT

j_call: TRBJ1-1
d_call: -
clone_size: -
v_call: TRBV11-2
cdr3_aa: CASSIVTGMNTEAFF
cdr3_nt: TGTGCCAGCAGCATTGTGACAGGTATGAACACTGAAGCTTTCTTT

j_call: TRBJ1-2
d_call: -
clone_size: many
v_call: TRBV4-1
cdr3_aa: CASSQPALRGGYTF
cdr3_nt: TGCGCCAGCAGCCAGCCCGCCCTGAGGGGTGGCTACACCTTC

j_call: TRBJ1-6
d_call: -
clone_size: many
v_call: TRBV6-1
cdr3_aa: CASSAGPYNSPLHF
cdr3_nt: TGTGCCAGCAGTGCGGGGCCCTATAATTCACCCCTCCACTTT

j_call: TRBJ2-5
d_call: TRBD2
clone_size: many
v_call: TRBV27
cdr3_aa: CASSRGLAGQQETQYF
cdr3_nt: TGTGCCAGCAGTCGAGGACTAGCGGGGCAACAAGAGACCCAGTACTTC

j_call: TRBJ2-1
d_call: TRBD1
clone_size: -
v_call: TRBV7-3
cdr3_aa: CASSLNAGGSYNEQFF
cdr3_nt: TGTGCCAGCAGCTTGAACGCAGGGGGTTCCTACAATGAGCAGTTCTTC

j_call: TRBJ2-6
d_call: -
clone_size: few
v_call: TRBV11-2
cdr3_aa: CASTSVESGANVLTF
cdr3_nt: TGTGCCAGCACCTCGGTCGAATCTGGGGCCAACGTCCTGACTTTC

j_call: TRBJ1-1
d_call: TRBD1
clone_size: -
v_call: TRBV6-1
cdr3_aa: CASSRDRMPGTEAFF
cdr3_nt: TGTGCCAGCAGTAGGGACAGGATGCCGGGCACTGAAGCTTTCTTT

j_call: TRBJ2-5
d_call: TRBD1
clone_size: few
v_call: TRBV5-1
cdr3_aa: CASSPGTGGEETQYF
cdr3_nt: TGCGCCAGCAGCCCCGGGACAGGAGGGGAAGAGACCCAGTACTTC

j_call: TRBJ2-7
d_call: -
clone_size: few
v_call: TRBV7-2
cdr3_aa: CASSLSGGSLAYEQYF
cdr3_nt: TGTGCCAGCAGCTTATCAGGGGGGTCGCTGGCCTACGAGCAGTACTTC

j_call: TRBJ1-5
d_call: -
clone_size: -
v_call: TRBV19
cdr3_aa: CASSIRGDGHQPQHF
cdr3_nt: TGTGCCAGTAGTATACGCGGTGACGGACATCAGCCCCAGCATTTT

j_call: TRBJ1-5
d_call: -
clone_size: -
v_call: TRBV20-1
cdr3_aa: CSATAPDQPQHF
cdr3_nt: TGCAGTGCTACCGCCCCAGATCAGCCCCAGCATTTT

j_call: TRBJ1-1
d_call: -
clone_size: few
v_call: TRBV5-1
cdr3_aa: CASSAQGSNTEAFF
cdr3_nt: TGCGCCAGCAGCGCGCAGGGTTCAAACACTGAAGCTTTCTTT

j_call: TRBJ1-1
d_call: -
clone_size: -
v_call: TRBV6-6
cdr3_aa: CASRLDSGNTEAFF
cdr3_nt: TGTGCCAGCAGGCTAGACAGCGGGAACACTGAAGCTTTCTTT

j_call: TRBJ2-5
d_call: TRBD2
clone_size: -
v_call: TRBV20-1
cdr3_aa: CSSSSGNQETQYF
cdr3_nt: TGCAGTAGCTCAAGCGGGAACCAAGAGACCCAGTACTTC

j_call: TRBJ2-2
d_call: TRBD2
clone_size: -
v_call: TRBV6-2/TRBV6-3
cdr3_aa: CASSLLAGDVGELFF
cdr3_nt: TGTGCCAGCAGTTTATTAGCGGGGGACGTCGGGGAGCTGTTTTTT

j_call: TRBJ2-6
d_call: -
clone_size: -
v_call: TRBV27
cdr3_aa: CATFGPGANVLTF
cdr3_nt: TGTGCCACGTTCGGGCCTGGGGCCAACGTCCTGACTTTC

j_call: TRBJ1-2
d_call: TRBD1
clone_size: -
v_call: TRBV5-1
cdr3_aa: CASSLNSGQGAYGYTF
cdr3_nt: TGCGCCAGCAGCTTGAATTCGGGACAGGGCGCATATGGCTACACCTTC

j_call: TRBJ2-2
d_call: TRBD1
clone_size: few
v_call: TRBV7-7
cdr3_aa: CASSGGQVNTGELFF
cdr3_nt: TGTGCCAGCAGCGGTGGACAGGTTAACACCGGGGAGCTGTTTTTT

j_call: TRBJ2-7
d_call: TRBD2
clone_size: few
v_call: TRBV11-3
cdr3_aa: CASSLLAGAEQYF
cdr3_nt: TGTGCCAGCAGCTTACTAGCGGGGGCCGAGCAGTACTTC

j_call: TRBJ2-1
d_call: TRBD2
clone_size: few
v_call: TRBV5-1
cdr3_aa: CASSSGGGTSYEQFF
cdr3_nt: TGCGCCAGCAGCTCCGGCGGAGGGACTAGCTATGAGCAGTTCTTC

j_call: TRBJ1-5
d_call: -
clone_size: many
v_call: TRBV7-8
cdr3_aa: CASSLQMDQPQHF
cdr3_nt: TGTGCCAGCAGCTTACAGATGGATCAGCCCCAGCATTTT

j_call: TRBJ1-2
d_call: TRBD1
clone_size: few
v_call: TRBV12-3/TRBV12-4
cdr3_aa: CASSLAPGTGKYSGYTF
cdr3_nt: TGTGCCAGCAGTTTAGCGCCGGGGACAGGGAAATATTCTGGCTACACCTTC

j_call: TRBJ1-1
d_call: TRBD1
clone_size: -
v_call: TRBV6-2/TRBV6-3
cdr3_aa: CASRTGVNTEAFF
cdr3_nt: TGTGCCAGCAGAACAGGGGTGAACACTGAAGCTTTCTTT

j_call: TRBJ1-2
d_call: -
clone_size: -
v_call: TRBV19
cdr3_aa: CASRIQGSGYTF
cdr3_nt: TGTGCCAGTAGGATCCAGGGAAGCGGCTACACCTTC

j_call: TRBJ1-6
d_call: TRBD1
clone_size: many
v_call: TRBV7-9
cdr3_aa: CASSQLTGGYSPLHF
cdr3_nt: TGTGCCAGCAGCCAACTCACAGGGGGCTATTCACCCCTCCACTTT

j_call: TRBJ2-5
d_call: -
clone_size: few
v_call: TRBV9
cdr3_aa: CASSLSSQETQYF
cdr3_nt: TGTGCCAGCAGCCTATCCAGCCAAGAGACCCAGTACTTC

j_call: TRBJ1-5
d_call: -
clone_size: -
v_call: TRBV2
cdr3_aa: CASSAASDAPQHF
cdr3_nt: TGTGCCAGCAGCGCAGCCTCGGACGCGCCCCAGCATTTT

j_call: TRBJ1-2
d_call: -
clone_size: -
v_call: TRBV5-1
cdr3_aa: CASKLTAFNYGYTF
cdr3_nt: TGCGCCAGCAAACTCACTGCTTTTAACTATGGCTACACCTTC

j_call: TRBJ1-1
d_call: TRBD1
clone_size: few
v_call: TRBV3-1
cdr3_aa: CASSQEQGAREAFF
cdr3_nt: TGTGCCAGCAGCCAGGAACAGGGGGCCCGAGAAGCTTTCTTT